The clone carrying this T cell receptor (beta chain) was seen repeatedly, ten times or more. Its antigen is undetermined. The data derive from a study of spatial heterogeneity in lung cancer. The study's findings and limits: Blood contained ubiquitous expanded tumor TCRs more at resection than at follow-up.

The presence of a unique molecular identifier marked each TCR cDNA molecule. TCRdb reanalysed the 5' RACE reads using MiXCR and keeps one entry per CDR3 protein. The sample holds some 54,000 distinct CDR3 sequences, 7.4% seen once. Time point denoted: blood at routine non-recurrence follow-up after resection. Whole RNA obtained from tumor, nontumor lung or frozen PBMC underwent sequencing without sorting. Germline CDR1 SGHNT, CDR2 YENEEA. Trimming removed 4 bases at V and 6 bases at J, with 7 bases between. CDR3 size: 12 residues. Material: PBMCs, obtained at follow-up. V gene TRBV11-3 combines with J gene TRBJ2-1; D is unresolved. The source of this sequence is a female donor with early-stage non-small cell lung cancer. The CDR3 DNA follows: TGTGCCAGCAGCTCTTGGGTCAATGAGCAGTTCTTC. This translates into CASSSWVNEQFF.